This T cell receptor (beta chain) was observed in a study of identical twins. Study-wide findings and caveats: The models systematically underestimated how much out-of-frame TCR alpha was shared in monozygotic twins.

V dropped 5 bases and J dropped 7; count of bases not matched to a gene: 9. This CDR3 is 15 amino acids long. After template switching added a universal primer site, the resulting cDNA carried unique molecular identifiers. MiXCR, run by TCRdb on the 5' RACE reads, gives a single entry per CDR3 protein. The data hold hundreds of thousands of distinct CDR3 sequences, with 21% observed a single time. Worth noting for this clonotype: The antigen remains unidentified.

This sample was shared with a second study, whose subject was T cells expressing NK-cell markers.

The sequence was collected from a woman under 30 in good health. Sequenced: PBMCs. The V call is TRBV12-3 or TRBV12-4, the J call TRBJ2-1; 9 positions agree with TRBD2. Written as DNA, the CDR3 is TGTGCCAGCAGTCTGCGGGGGGGCCTTTCGAATGAGCAGTTCTTC. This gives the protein CASSLRGGLSNEQFF.